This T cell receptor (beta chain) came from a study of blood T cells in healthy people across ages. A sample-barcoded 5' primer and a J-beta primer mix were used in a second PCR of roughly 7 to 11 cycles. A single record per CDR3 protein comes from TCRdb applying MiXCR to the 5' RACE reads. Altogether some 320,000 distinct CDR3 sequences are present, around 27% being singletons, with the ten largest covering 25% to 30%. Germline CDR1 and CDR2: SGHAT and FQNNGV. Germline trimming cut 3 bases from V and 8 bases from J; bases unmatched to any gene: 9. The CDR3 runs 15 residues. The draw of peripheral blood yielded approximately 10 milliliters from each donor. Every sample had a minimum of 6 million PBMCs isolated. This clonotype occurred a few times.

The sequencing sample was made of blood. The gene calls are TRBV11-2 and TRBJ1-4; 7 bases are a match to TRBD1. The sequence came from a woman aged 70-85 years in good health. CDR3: CASSFFRGGREKLFF. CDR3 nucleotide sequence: TGTGCCAGCAGCTTTTTCCGAGGGGGCCGAGAAAAACTGTTTTTT.